This T cell receptor (beta chain) is from a study of Graves' ophthalmopathy and Graves' hyperthyroidism. Trimming took off 6 bases at V and 4 bases at J, with 13 bases between the two ends. Germline values: CDR1 KGHSH, CDR2 LQKENI. The CDR3 runs to 14 residues. Amplification from RNA transcripts yielded the TCR beta CDR3 regions. First-round RT-PCR used HTBI primers; second-round multiplex PCR followed. TCRdb recomputed calls from the multiplex PCR reads with MiXCR, one row per CDR3 protein. This sample has 400,000 to 450,000 distinct CDR3 sequences, with around a fifth found just once. This clonotype has a handful of counts. Ophthalmopathy absent within 18 months of follow-up marked hyperthyroidism as stable.

The chain couples TRBV18 to TRBJ1-5; D might be TRBD1 (6 bases). Material: peripheral blood. The TCR sequence derives from a woman aged 18 to 35 with stable Graves' hyperthyroidism. The CDR3 nucleotides are TGTGCCAGCTCTAACGAGGGGGTAAATCAGCCCCAGCATTTT. This sequence encodes CASSNEGVNQPQHF.